This T cell receptor beta chain was sequenced during a study of cytomegalovirus exposure and HLA in healthy donors. Findings of the study overall: V- and J-gene trimming of TCR beta was linked (in a later analysis) to a missense DCLRE1C variant.

As for this clone: Its antigen is not identified.

The PCR contained 60 Vbeta and 13 Jbeta primers. Measured with immunoSEQ multiplex PCR; TCRdb has only the in-frame clones, and not every one. Of 120,000 or so clones listed, about 83% are singletons. Germline V lookup: CDR1 SGHVS, CDR2 FQNEAQ. Trimming pared 0 bases from V and 0 bases from J, leaving 12 bases between. The CDR3 spans 17 residues. What was sequenced was PBMCs. V is TRBV7-8 and J is TRBJ1-5, with a possible D match to TRBD1 (5 bases). The sequence was obtained from a woman aged 40 to 55 in good health and CMV-seropositive. The CDR3 nucleotides read TGTGCCAGCAGCTTAGCGTTTGCAGGGAATAGCAATCAGCCCCAGCATTTT. Its protein is CASSLAFAGNSNQPQHF.